One sample yielded the 10 T cell receptor beta chains listed below, sequenced in a study of shared clonotypes between healthy human individuals. Libraries were prepared by immunoSEQ multiplex PCR; TCRdb keeps only in-frame clonotypes and omits some of them. The sample includes about 2,100,000 clones, 90% to 95% of them seen just once. Naive CD8 isolation took CD45RO-negative cells positively selected for CCR7 and excluded terminally differentiated effector memory CD45RA+ cells. The sample was naive CD8+ T cells from PBMCs. Every receptor here comes from a man younger than 30 in good health. Some clones in this sample may be carry-over from other donors' samples.

The CDR3 DNA sequence: TGTGCCAGCAGCTTGTGGTCCGGGGTCGAGCAGTACTTC. Amino acids: CASSLWSGVEQYF. V is TRBV5-4 and J is TRBJ2-7; TRBD2 is a possible D gene (5 bases). The germline V and J ends were trimmed by 1 base and 6 bases, with 11 bases remaining between them. The CDR3 consists of 13 residues. The germline CDR1 and CDR2 sequences are SGHNT and YYREEE (reference sequence).

This rearrangement joins TRBV29-1 to TRBJ2-3, with 15 positions matching TRBD2. This CDR3 region has 16 residues. Looked up from germline, CDR1 is SQVTM and CDR2 is ANQGSEA. With V trimmed by 4 bases and J by 6 bases, 8 bases remained unmatched. The CDR3 sequence: CSVAGLAGGPRDTQYF. CDR3 DNA sequence: TGCAGCGTTGCAGGACTAGCGGGAGGGCCTAGGGATACGCAGTATTTT.

The V call is TRBV4-1, the J call TRBJ1-2, with TRBD1 identical over 7 bases. Germline CDR1 and CDR2: MGHRA and YSYEKL. Losses at the gene ends were 4 bases for V and 6 bases for J; bases not matched to a gene: 8. The CDR3 sequence is 14 residues long. CDR3 in amino acids: CASSPPGTEDGYTF. CDR3 nucleotide sequence: TGCGCCAGCAGCCCGCCCGGGACAGAAGATGGCTACACCTTC.

The rearrangement uses TRBV25-1 and TRBJ2-7, with D tentatively TRBD1 or TRBD2 (5 bases each). V was pared by 2 bases and J by 2 bases, with 10 bases between. The CDR3 covers 14 residues. Germline CDR1 reads MGHDK; CDR2 reads SYGVNS. The CDR3 spells CASSEIGTAYEQYF. Here the CDR3 DNA reads TGTGCCAGCAGTGAAATTGGGACCGCCTACGAGCAGTACTTC.

As for this clone: The sample contains more than one DNA sequence encoding this CDR3. This chain links TRBV29-1 with TRBJ2-6; 7 bases map to TRBD1. Germline trimming cut 6 bases from V and 1 base from J; bases unmatched to any gene: 3. Germline CDR1 reads SQVTM; CDR2 reads ANQGSEA. The CDR3 contains 14 residues. The CDR3 reads CSVVDRSGANVLTF. CDR3 DNA: TGCAGCGTAGTGGACAGGTCTGGGGCCAACGTCCTGACTTTC.

The rearrangement uses TRBV7-8 and TRBJ2-1; D is unresolved. V was clipped by 5 bases and J by 5 bases, with 13 bases between them. This CDR3 is 14 amino acids long. Germline-derived CDR1 and CDR2 are SGHVS and FQNEAQ. In DNA, the CDR3 is TGTGCCAGCAGCCCTCAGACCCTTCACAATGAGCAGTTCTTC. Protein: CASSPQTLHNEQFF.

The chain employs TRBV7-9 and TRBJ1-6; TRBD1 might be the D (6 bases). This CDR3 spans 15 amino acids. Per the germline V gene, CDR1 is SEHNR and CDR2 is FQNEAQ (reference sequence). V shed 2 bases and J shed 8 bases, with 13 bases lying between them. CDR3 sequence reads: CASSLWHPGDSPLHF. The CDR3 DNA is TGTGCCAGCAGCTTATGGCACCCAGGGGATTCACCCCTCCACTTT.

V is TRBV27 and J is TRBJ2-5, with TRBD1 matching 7 bases. The CDR3 runs to 16 residues. Germline V gene data show CDR1 as MNHEY and CDR2 as SMNVEV (reference sequence). Trimming removed 5 bases from V and 7 bases from J; junction bases left unmatched: 16. In DNA, the CDR3 is TGTGCCAGCAGTAACCCGACAGGGTACCTTATTGGGACCCAGTACTTC. Its protein product is CASSNPTGYLIGTQYF.

The rearrangement joins TRBV4-1 to TRBJ2-2; TRBD2 aligns across 7 bases. The junction had 8 bases not matched to a gene; V was cut back by 2 bases and J by 2 bases. The V gene's germline CDR1 is MGHRA and CDR2 YSYEKL. CDR3 length: 17 residues. The CDR3 reads CASSQLAGGSNTGELFF. CDR3 in DNA: TGCGCCAGCAGCCAATTAGCGGGCGGCTCTAACACCGGGGAGCTGTTTTTT.

The count of this clone is one. This sample also contains other DNA sequences that code for the same CDR3. The V gene is TRBV14, the J gene TRBJ2-1, with D unresolved. The V and J ends lost 4 bases and 1 base respectively, with 2 bases between them. Germline CDR1 and CDR2: SGHDN and FVKESK. This CDR3 contains 12 residues. In nucleotides, the CDR3 is TGTGCCAGCAGCCCTTCCTACAATGAGCAGTTCTTC. Its translation is CASSPSYNEQFF.